The rows below give T cell receptor beta chains drawn from one sample of a study of CD8+ T cells in alopecia areata. The protocol was immunoSEQ multiplex PCR, while the TCRdb copy is restricted to in-frame clones and leaves out a portion. The top ten clones hold 0.79% of a sample with more than 85,000 clones, over 40% of them seen once. The material sequenced was CD4+ T cells sorted from blood. The receptors were sampled from a human donor with alopecia areata. Each CDR3 is given with its conserved first and last residue. The order of the fields is D gene, J gene, V gene, CDR3 length, clone size, CDR3 DNA, CDR3 protein. A D gene is named only where the DNA matches it firmly. Part of the rows lack a size; the others show once, few, many or a class for expanded clones.

NA	TRBJ2-3	TRBV29-1	11	NA	TGCAGCGACTTGAGAGGGGATACGCAGTATTTT	CSDLRGDTQYF
NA	TRBJ2-5	TRBV29-1	12	NA	TGCAGCGTTGGGGGGTACCAAGAGACCCAGTACTTC	CSVGGYQETQYF
NA	TRBJ2-6	TRBV28	15	few	TGTGCCAGCATCGCTGGGAGCTCTGGGGCCAACGTCCTGACTTTC	CASIAGSSGANVLTF
TRBD1	TRBJ1-1	TRBV30	11	NA	TGTGCCTGGAGTGAGGACAGGGCGTCTTTCTTT	CAWSEDRASFF
TRBD2	TRBJ2-3	TRBV19	14	NA	TGTGCCAGTACCGCCAGCGGGGGGTCAGATACGCAGTATTTT	CASTASGGSDTQYF
TRBD2	TRBJ2-1	TRBV10-2	15	few	TGCGCCAGCAGTGATGCGGGGGTCTCCTACAATGAGCAGTTCTTC	CASSDAGVSYNEQFF
NA	TRBJ1-1	TRBV30	13	NA	TGTGCCTGGAGTGTACAAAGGGGCTCTGAAGCTTTCTTT	CAWSVQRGSEAFF
NA	TRBJ2-5	TRBV4-1	17	NA	TGCGCCAGCAGCCAAGATAGTAAGTCAGCCATTCAAGAGACCCAGTACTTC	CASSQDSKSAIQETQYF
NA	TRBJ2-1	TRBV29-1	14	NA	TGCAGCCCCACGCGGACCCGATACTACAATGAGCAGTTCTTC	CSPTRTRYYNEQFF
NA	TRBJ2-3	TRBV20-1	10	few	TGCAGCGTCCTCACAGATACGCAGTATTTT	CSVLTDTQYF
NA	TRBJ2-7	TRBV30	11	NA	TGTGCCTGGAGGACAGCCTACGAGCAGTACTTC	CAWRTAYEQYF
TRBD1	TRBJ2-5	TRBV29-1	14	NA	TGCAGCGTTGAGGGACAGGGGGACCAAGAGACCCAGTACTTC	CSVEGQGDQETQYF
TRBD2	TRBJ2-1	TRBV30	15	NA	TGTGCCTGGAGTAAGGGACTAGCGGGCAACAATGAGCAGTTCTTC	CAWSKGLAGNNEQFF
NA	TRBJ2-3	TRBV4-1	15	NA	TGCGCCAGCAGCCCCGGGGTCAGTCTCACAGATACGCAGTATTTT	CASSPGVSLTDTQYF
TRBD1	TRBJ2-7	TRBV5-1	13	NA	TGCGCCAGCAGCTCGACAGGGAACTACGAGCAGTACTTC	CASSSTGNYEQYF
NA	TRBJ2-5	TRBV30	13	NA	TGTGCCTGGAGTAGGGCGTACCAAGAGACCCAGTACTTC	CAWSRAYQETQYF
NA	TRBJ1-1	TRBV29-1	14	few	TGCAGCGTCGCCTCGCGAGGGGCAAACACTGAAGCTTTCTTT	CSVASRGANTEAFF
NA	TRBJ2-7	TRBV15	14	NA	TGTGCCACCAGCAGAGGCAACGGGGCCTACGAGCAGTACTTC	CATSRGNGAYEQYF
NA	TRBJ2-1	TRBV20-1	8	few	TGCAGTGCAGAGGAGCAGTTCTTC	CSAEEQFF
NA	TRBJ2-2	TRBV29-1	14	NA	TGCAGCGTTGGTTCCCGAACCGACACCGGGGAGCTGTTTTTT	CSVGSRTDTGELFF
NA	TRBJ1-1	TRBV29-1	13	few	TGCAGCGTCCACCTACAGGGGAACACTGAAGCTTTCTTT	CSVHLQGNTEAFF
NA	TRBJ1-1	TRBV2	12	NA	TGTGCCAGCAGTGTGATGAACACTGAAGCTTTCTTT	CASSVMNTEAFF
NA	TRBJ1-5	TRBV18	14	NA	TGTGCCAGCTCCAGCGCAGGGGACAATCAGCCCCAGCATTTT	CASSSAGDNQPQHF
NA	TRBJ2-1	TRBV29-1	12	NA	TGCAGCGTTGAGCGGGGCCTGGTTGGGCAGTTCTTC	CSVERGLVGQFF
NA	TRBJ2-7	TRBV29-1	16	NA	TGCAGCCCGCCGGGGCGCGAGGGGGTACACTCCTACGAGCAGTACTTC	CSPPGREGVHSYEQYF
NA	TRBJ2-1	TRBV29-1	14	NA	TGCAGCGTTGATACCCGGGTCCGTGGGAATGAGCAGTTCTTC	CSVDTRVRGNEQFF
TRBD1	TRBJ1-2	TRBV29-1	12	NA	TGCAGCGGTAACAGGGGAGACTATGGCTACACCTTC	CSGNRGDYGYTF
NA	TRBJ1-1	TRBV6-5	13	NA	TGTGCCAGCAGTTACGACAGGAACACTGAAGCTTTCTTT	CASSYDRNTEAFF
NA	TRBJ2-3	TRBV5-6	14	NA	TGTGCCAGCAGCTTTGGGGGACGCACAGATACGCAGTATTTT	CASSFGGRTDTQYF
NA	TRBJ2-4	TRBV27	15	NA	TGTGCCAGCAGTTTATCGTTAGTAGCCAAAAACATTCAGTACTTC	CASSLSLVAKNIQYF
NA	TRBJ2-7	TRBV29-1	12	NA	TGCAGCGTTGGAGTATCAGCCTACGAGCAGTACTTC	CSVGVSAYEQYF
NA	TRBJ1-5	TRBV21-1	15	few	TGTGCCAGCAGCAATTACGGGACAGATCATCAGCCCCAGCATTTT	CASSNYGTDHQPQHF
NA	TRBJ1-4	TRBV6-5	15	NA	TGTGCCAGCAGCTTGGGACTTGCAACTAATGAAAAACTGTTTTTT	CASSLGLATNEKLFF
TRBD1	TRBJ2-5	TRBV5-1	13	NA	TGCGCCAGCAGCTTGGAGGGGGCTGAGACCCAGTACTTC	CASSLEGAETQYF
NA	TRBJ2-1	TRBV29-1	13	NA	TGCAGCGTTAGGCAGGGCCCCTACAATGAGCAGTTCTTC	CSVRQGPYNEQFF
TRBD2	TRBJ2-1	TRBV29-1	13	few	TGCAGCGTTGGACTAGCGGGAGGTAATGAGCAGTTCTTC	CSVGLAGGNEQFF
TRBD2	TRBJ2-7	TRBV5-6	13	NA	TGTGCCAGCAGCTTGGGACTAGCCAACGAGCAGTACTTC	CASSLGLANEQYF
NA	TRBJ2-4	TRBV27	15	NA	TGTGCCAGCCGTCCTCACCCAGGGAGTAGGGACATTCAGTACTTC	CASRPHPGSRDIQYF
NA	TRBJ2-7	TRBV30	12	NA	TGTGCCTGGAGTTCTAGCAGCTACGAGCAGTACTTC	CAWSSSSYEQYF
NA	TRBJ1-2	TRBV10-3	12	NA	TGTGCCATCAGCACCGGGACCGATGGCTACACCTTC	CAISTGTDGYTF
NA	TRBJ1-2	TRBV19	14	few	TGTGCCAGTAGTATGGGCGGATATAACTATGGCTACACCTTC	CASSMGGYNYGYTF